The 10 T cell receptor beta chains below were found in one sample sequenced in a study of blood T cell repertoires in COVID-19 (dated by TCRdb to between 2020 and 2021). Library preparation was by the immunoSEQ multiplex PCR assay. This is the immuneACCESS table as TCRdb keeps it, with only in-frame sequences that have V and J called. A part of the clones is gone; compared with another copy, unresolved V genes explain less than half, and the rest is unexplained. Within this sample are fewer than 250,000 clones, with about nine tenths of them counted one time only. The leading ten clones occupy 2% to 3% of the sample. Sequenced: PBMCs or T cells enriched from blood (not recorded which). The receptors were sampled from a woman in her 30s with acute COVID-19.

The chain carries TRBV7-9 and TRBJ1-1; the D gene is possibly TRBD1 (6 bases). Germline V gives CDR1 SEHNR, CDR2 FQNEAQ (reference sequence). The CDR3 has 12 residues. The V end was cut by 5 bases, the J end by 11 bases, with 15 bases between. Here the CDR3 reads CASSLTGNWAFF. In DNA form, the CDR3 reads TGTGCCAGCAGCCTGACAGGCAACTGGGCTTTCTTT.

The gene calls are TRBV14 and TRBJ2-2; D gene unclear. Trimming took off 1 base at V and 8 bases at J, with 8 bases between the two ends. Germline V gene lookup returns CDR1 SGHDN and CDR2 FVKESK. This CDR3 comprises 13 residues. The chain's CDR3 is CASSQGLVGELFF. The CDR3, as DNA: TGTGCCAGCAGCCAAGGGCTTGTAGGGGAGCTGTTTTTT.

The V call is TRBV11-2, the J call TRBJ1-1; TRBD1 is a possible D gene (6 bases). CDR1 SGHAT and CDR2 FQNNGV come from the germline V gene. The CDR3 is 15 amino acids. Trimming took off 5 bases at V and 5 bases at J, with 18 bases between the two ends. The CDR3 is CASSLLRGGWTEAFF. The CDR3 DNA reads TGTGCCAGCAGCCTCTTAAGAGGGGGATGGACTGAAGCTTTCTTT. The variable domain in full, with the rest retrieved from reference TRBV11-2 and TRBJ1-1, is EAGVAQSPRYKIIEKRQSVAFWCNPISGHATLYWYQQILGQGPKLLIQFQNNGVVDDSQLPKDRFSAERLKGVDSTLKIQPAKLEDSAVYLCASSLLRGGWTEAFFGQGTRLTVV.

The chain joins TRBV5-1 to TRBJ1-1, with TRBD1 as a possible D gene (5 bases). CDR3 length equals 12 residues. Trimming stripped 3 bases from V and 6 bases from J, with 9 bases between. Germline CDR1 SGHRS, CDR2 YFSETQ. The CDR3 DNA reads TGCGCCAGCAGCTCCCAGGGCGCTGAAGCTTTCTTT. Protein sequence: CASSSQGAEAFF.

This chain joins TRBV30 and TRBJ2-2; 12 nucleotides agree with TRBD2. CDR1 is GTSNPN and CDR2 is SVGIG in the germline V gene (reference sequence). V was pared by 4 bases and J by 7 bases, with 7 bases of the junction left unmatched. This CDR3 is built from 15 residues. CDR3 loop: CAWIRTSGDLGELFF. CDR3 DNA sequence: TGTGCCTGGATCAGGACTAGCGGGGATCTCGGGGAGCTGTTTTTT.

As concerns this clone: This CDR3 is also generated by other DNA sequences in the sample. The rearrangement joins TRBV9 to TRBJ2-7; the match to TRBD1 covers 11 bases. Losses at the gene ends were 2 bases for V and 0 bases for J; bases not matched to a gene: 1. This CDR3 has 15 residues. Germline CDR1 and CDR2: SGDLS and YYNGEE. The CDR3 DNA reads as TGTGCCAGCAGCGTTGGACAGGGGGCCTCCTACGAGCAGTACTTC. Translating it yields CASSVGQGASYEQYF.

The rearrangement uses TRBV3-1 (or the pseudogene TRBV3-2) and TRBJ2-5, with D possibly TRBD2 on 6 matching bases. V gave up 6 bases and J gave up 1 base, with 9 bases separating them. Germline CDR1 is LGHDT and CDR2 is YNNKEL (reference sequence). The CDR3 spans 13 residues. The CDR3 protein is CASRGGSQETQYF. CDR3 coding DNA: TGTGCCAGCAGGGGGGGATCCCAAGAGACCCAGTACTTC.

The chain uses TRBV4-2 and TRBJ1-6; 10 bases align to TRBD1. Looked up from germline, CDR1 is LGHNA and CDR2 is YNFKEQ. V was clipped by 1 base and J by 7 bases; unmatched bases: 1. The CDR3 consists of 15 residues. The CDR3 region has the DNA TGTGCCAGCAGCCAAGCGGGACAGGGGAATTCACCCCTCCACTTT. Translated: CASSQAGQGNSPLHF.

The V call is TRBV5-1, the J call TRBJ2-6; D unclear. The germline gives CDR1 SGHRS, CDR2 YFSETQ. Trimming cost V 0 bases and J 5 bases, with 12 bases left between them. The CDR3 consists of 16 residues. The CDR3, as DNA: TGCGCCAGCAGCTTGGCTGCCCAGGCCCGGGCCAACGTCCTGACTTTC. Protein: CASSLAAQARANVLTF.

The CDR3 is CASSYSRNRLTGELFF. CDR3 DNA: TGTGCCAGCAGTTACTCGAGGAATAGGCTCACCGGGGAGCTGTTTTTT. The gene calls are TRBV6-5 and TRBJ2-2; D remains ambiguous. V gave up 0 bases and J gave up 4 bases, with 12 bases separating them. Germline V gene data show CDR1 as MNHEY and CDR2 as SVGAGI. This CDR3 is 16 amino acids long.